A single sample gave rise to the 24 T cell receptor beta chains below, sequenced in a study of early T cells in non-severe SARS-CoV-2 infection. TCRdb processed the 5' RACE reads anew with MiXCR; each CDR3 protein has one entry. The profile covers around 93,000 distinct CDR3 sequences, with less than 15% appearing a single time and 4.4% taken by the ten largest. The sequenced sample was whole blood, obtained at baseline. The receptors here all came from an adult who was a healthcare worker with PCR-confirmed SARS-CoV-2 infection or an uninfected control (not recorded which).

This clonotype was counted a few times. The rearrangement uses TRBV28 and TRBJ2-6; 8 nucleotides align to TRBD1. The CDR3 covers 15 residues. V lost 10 bases and J lost 4; bases outside the gene matches: 9. The V gene's germline CDR1 is MDHEN and CDR2 SYDVKM. The CDR3 spells CAIQNRGAGANVLTF. The CDR3 bases are TGTGCCATCCAGAACAGGGGGGCAGGGGCCAACGTCCTGACTTTC. Filled out from reference TRBV28 and TRBJ2-6, the complete variable domain reads DVKVTQSSRYLVKRTGEKVFLECVQDMDHENMFWYRQDPGLGLRLIYFSYDVKMKEKGDIPEGYSVSREKKERFSLILESASTNQTSMYLCAIQNRGAGANVLTFGAGSRLTVL.

V gene TRBV6-5 combines with J gene TRBJ1-3; D ambiguous. The CDR3 has 14 amino acids. Trimming took 8 bases from V and 4 from J, leaving 15 bases between them. The V gene's germline CDR1 is MNHEY and CDR2 SVGAGI. The chain's CDR3 is CASGGLQEGNTIYF. The CDR3 nucleotides read TGTGCCAGCGGTGGACTCCAGGAAGGAAACACCATATATTTT.

This clonotype was observed a handful of times. V usage is TRBV2 and J usage is TRBJ1-1, with TRBD1 as a possible D gene (5 bases). The V gene's germline CDR1 is SNHLY and CDR2 FYNNEI. V lost 8 bases and J 0 bases, leaving 19 bases between the germline ends. The CDR3 sequence is 16 residues long. The CDR3: CASSPGTLIMNTEAFF. The CDR3 DNA follows: TGTGCCAGCTCTCCCGGGACTTTGATCATGAACACTGAAGCTTTCTTT.

This chain links TRBV30 with TRBJ1-2, with 8 bases identical to TRBD1. The CDR3 has 12 residues. V dropped 1 base and J dropped 7; count of bases not matched to a gene: 2. Germline V gene sequence: CDR1 GTSNPN, CDR2 SVGIG (reference sequence). CDR3 in DNA: TGTGCCTGGAGTGACGGACAGGGTGGCTACACCTTC. Protein product: CAWSDGQGGYTF.

Only a few counts were recorded for this clonotype. The rearrangement joins TRBV10-2 to TRBJ2-5; TRBD1 or TRBD2 may be the D gene (5 bases each). In germline, CDR1 is WSHSY, CDR2 SAAADI. Deletions cut 4 bases from V and 1 base from J, with 16 bases between. This CDR3 region has 16 residues. The CDR3 DNA reads as TGCGCCAGCAGTGTACGGGACCGCGGGTCCCAAGAGACCCAGTACTTC. This gives the protein CASSVRDRGSQETQYF.

This clonotype has more than one count but fewer than ten. The genes are TRBV20-1 and TRBJ2-5; the D call may be TRBD1 or TRBD2 (5 bases each). With 3 bases removed from V and 1 base from J, the gap between germline ends came to 9 bases. Germline V gene sequence: CDR1 DFQATT, CDR2 SNEGSKA (reference sequence). The length of the CDR3 is 13 residues. The CDR3 protein is CSASTGLQETQYF. The CDR3 coding sequence is TGCAGTGCTAGTACGGGGCTCCAAGAGACCCAGTACTTC.

This clonotype was recorded a few times. The chain employs TRBV9 and TRBJ2-3; D is uncertain. Germline values: CDR1 SGDLS, CDR2 YYNGEE. The CDR3 contains 14 residues. V gave up 4 bases and J gave up 1 base, with 10 bases separating them. CDR3 loop: CASSPHAGTDTQYF. The CDR3 bases are TGTGCCAGCAGCCCCCACGCCGGCACAGATACGCAGTATTTT.

The J gene is TRBJ2-4, the V gene TRBV5-1; TRBD1 matches at 10 bases. Germline assignment: CDR1 SGHRS and CDR2 YFSETQ. V lost 4 bases to trimming and J lost 4 bases; unmatched junction nucleotides: 8. The CDR3 totals 16 residues. CDR3 sequence reads: CASSGGQGTKKNIQYF. Written as DNA, the CDR3 is TGCGCCAGCAGCGGGGGACAGGGGACAAAGAAAAACATTCAGTACTTC.

This clonotype was detected ten times or more. The chain employs TRBV12-3 or TRBV12-4 and TRBJ2-3; no reliable D call. CDR3 size: 13 residues. V was pared by 3 bases and J by 1 base, with 5 bases between. In DNA form, the CDR3 reads TGTGCCAGCAGTTTGCCCGGCACAGATACGCAGTATTTT. Protein product: CASSLPGTDTQYF.

The chain employs TRBV6-4 and TRBJ1-1; maybe TRBD1 (5 bases). Trimming cost V 5 bases and J 2 bases, with 15 bases left between them. The CDR3 has 15 residues. Germline CDR1 is MRHNA and CDR2 is SNTAGT. The CDR3 bases are TGTGCCAGCAGTTTTAAGGGGTGTGTTAACACTGAAGCTTTCTTT. Translated, it gives CASSFKGCVNTEAFF.

In its sample, this clonotype was seen many times. The rearrangement uses TRBV4-2 and TRBJ2-5; a weak D match, TRBD2 (5 bases). The ends were cut back, 0 bases at V and 5 bases at J, with 7 bases in the middle. The CDR3 contains 13 residues. Germline CDR1 LGHNA, CDR2 YNFKEQ. The CDR3 nucleotides read TGTGCCAGCAGCCAAGATAGAGGGGAGACCCAGTACTTC. This encodes CASSQDRGETQYF.

In this sample, this clonotype turned up many times. The chain recombines TRBV19 with TRBJ2-3; D unclear. Between the trimmed V and J ends, which lost 1 base and 4 bases, there was a span of 0 bases. The CDR3 runs 11 residues. Per germline, CDR1 LNHDA and CDR2 SQIVND (reference sequence). The CDR3 is CASSIADTQYF. The CDR3 DNA follows: TGTGCCAGTAGTATAGCAGATACGCAGTATTTT. Full variable domain (rest looked up from reference TRBV19 and TRBJ2-3): DGGITQSPKYLFRKEGQNVTLSCEQNLNHDAMYWYRQDPGQGLRLIYYSQIVNDFQKGDIAEGYSVSREKKESFPLTVTSAQKNPTAFYLCASSIADTQYFGPGTRLTVL.

This sequence joins TRBV12-3 or TRBV12-4 and TRBJ2-7; TRBD2 matches 10 bases. Unmatched junction bases numbered 7, after V lost 8 bases and J lost 6 bases. This CDR3 is 13 amino acids long. In DNA form, the CDR3 reads TGTGCCAGCCGGCAGCGGGAGGGCCTCGAGCAGTACTTC. It translates to CASRQREGLEQYF.

The chain combines TRBV18 with TRBJ2-7, with 7 bases fitting TRBD2. From germline, CDR1 is KGHSH and CDR2 LQKENI. Trimming took 8 bases from V and 4 from J; bases not matched to a gene: 5. CDR3 length: 12 amino acids. CDR3 in DNA: TGTGCCAGCCGGGAGGCGGCATACGAGCAGTACTTC. Translation: CASREAAYEQYF.

This clonotype was observed a handful of times. J is TRBJ2-1 and V is TRBV7-2, with D perhaps matching TRBD1 (5 bases). The V end lost 5 bases, the J end lost 6 bases, and 14 bases lay between the germline ends. The germline CDR1 and CDR2 sequences are SGHTA and FQGNSA. The CDR3 extends over 14 amino acids. CDR3 in DNA: TGTGCCAGCAGCCAGGGTCCAGCACCCAATGAGCAGTTCTTC. As protein: CASSQGPAPNEQFF. The variable domain in full, with the rest retrieved from reference TRBV7-2 and TRBJ2-1, is GAGVSQSPSNKVTEKGKDVELRCDPISGHTALYWYRQSLGQGLEFLIYFQGNSAPDKSGLPSDRFSAERTGGSVSTLTIQRTQQEDSAVYLCASSQGPAPNEQFFGPGTRLTVL.

This chain connects TRBV27 to TRBJ1-6; D gene uncertain. CDR3 length equals 15 residues. Per germline, CDR1 MNHEY and CDR2 SMNVEV (reference sequence). Trimming stripped 0 bases from V and 7 bases from J, with 10 bases between. CDR3 amino acids: CASSLSKVTNSPLHF. DNA for the CDR3: TGTGCCAGCAGTTTATCTAAAGTCACCAATTCACCCCTCCACTTT.

This clonotype was counted only a few times. The rearrangement links TRBV6-6 to TRBJ2-3; 9 bases align to TRBD1. CDR3 length: 13 residues. CDR1 is MNHNY, CDR2 SVGAGI, per germline (reference sequence). J gave up 6 bases and V 6 bases, and 4 bases lay outside the gene matches. The chain's CDR3 is CASRNRGLDTQYF. CDR3 nucleotide sequence: TGTGCCAGCAGGAACAGGGGGCTGGATACGCAGTATTTT.

V gene TRBV4-1 combines with J gene TRBJ1-3; D possibly corresponds to TRBD1 (5 bases). V lost 1 base and J 0 bases, leaving 7 bases between the germline ends. This CDR3 has 15 residues. Germline CDR1 is MGHRA and CDR2 is YSYEKL. CDR3 region: CASSQVGHSGNTIYF. The CDR3 nucleotides read TGCGCCAGCAGCCAAGTAGGACACTCTGGAAACACCATATATTTT.

The chain joins TRBV5-6 to TRBJ2-2; no definite D call. CDR3 length: 14 residues. Germline assignment: CDR1 SGHDT and CDR2 YYEEEE. V was clipped by 5 bases and J by 2 bases, with 10 bases between them. The CDR3 bases are TGTGCCAGCAGTCCGGGTCCAAACACCGGGGAGCTGTTTTTT. This translates into CASSPGPNTGELFF.

The rearrangement links TRBV5-1 to TRBJ2-1; 8 bases align to TRBD2. CDR1 is SGHRS and CDR2 is YFSETQ in the germline V gene. The junction had 10 bases not matched to a gene; V was cut back by 4 bases and J by 1 base. The CDR3 sequence is 17 residues long. This chain's CDR3 is CASSPLTGTRSYNEQFF. CDR3 coding DNA: TGCGCCAGCAGCCCCCTCACCGGGACTAGGTCCTACAATGAGCAGTTCTTC.

This clonotype was seen repeatedly, ten times or more. J is TRBJ2-3 and V is TRBV7-3; 7 bases fit TRBD1. After removal of 5 bases from V and 1 base from J, the junction contained 3 bases not matched to a gene. The CDR3 runs 14 residues. Germline CDR1 SGHTA, CDR2 FQGTGA. The CDR3 nucleotides are TGTGCCAGCAGCCCTGACAGGGGCACAGATACGCAGTATTTT. This sequence encodes CASSPDRGTDTQYF.

This clonotype was seen more than once but under ten times. This chain connects TRBV11-1 to TRBJ2-1, with D hard to call. The ends were cut back, 2 bases at V and 9 bases at J, with 8 bases in the middle. Per the germline V gene, CDR1 is SGHAT and CDR2 is FQDESV (reference sequence). The CDR3 loop spans 12 amino acids. CDR3 coding DNA: TGTGCCAGCAGCTTAACGTTCGGTGAGCAGTTCTTC. Its translation is CASSLTFGEQFF. The full variable domain, in which reference TRBV11-1 and TRBJ2-1 provide the parts outside the CDR3, is EAEVAQSPRYKITEKSQAVAFWCDPISGHATLYWYRQILGQGPELLVQFQDESVVDDSQLPKDRFSAERLKGVDSTLKIQPAELGDSAMYLCASSLTFGEQFFGPGTRLTVL.

This clonotype was found a few times. Germline is not matched at one junction end, which may reflect a read error. J is TRBJ2-3 and V is TRBV7-7; D might be TRBD1 (5 bases). There are 13 residues in the CDR3. CDR1 and CDR2 (germline): SSHAT, FNYEAQ (reference sequence). CDR3 loop: CASSLERDSQEYF. The CDR3 DNA sequence: TGTGCTAGCAGCTTAGAACGCGACAGCCAGGAGTATTTT. The full variable domain, rest sourced from reference TRBV7-7 and TRBJ2-3, is GAGVSQSPRYKVTKRGQDVTLRCDPISSHATLYWYQQALGQGPEFLTYFNYEAQPDKSGLPSDRFSAERPEGSISTLTIQRTEQRDSAMYRCASSLERDSQEYFGPGTRLTVL.

This clonotype was found a few times. The chain carries TRBV7-2 and TRBJ2-3; D tentatively fits TRBD1 or TRBD2 (5 bases each). This CDR3 is built from 15 residues. V was trimmed by 6 bases and J by 2 bases, leaving 15 bases between them. Per the germline V gene, CDR1 is SGHTA and CDR2 is FQGNSA. The chain's CDR3 is CASSVEGTLTDTQYF. In nucleotides, the CDR3 is TGTGCCAGCAGTGTAGAAGGGACCCTCACAGATACGCAGTATTTT.